This note documents a single T cell receptor beta chain sequence. The antigen remains undetermined. This table comes from immunoSEQ multiplex PCR, and its TCRdb copy is limited to in-frame clones, with some not included. Here the sample spans tens of thousands of clones, roughly 73% being singletons. Peptide-pool stimulation followed by sequencing identified expanded antigen-specific CD4+ clonotypes in the ViraFEST assay. The authors isolated CD4+ T cells after around nine days of culture. SARS-CoV-2 infected the person between March and December 2020, as confirmed by PCR. PBMC were cultured at roughly 2 million per well with about 9 IU/ml IL-2 and about 9.4 ug/ml peptides. IL-2 medium was substituted for half the medium on days 3 and 7. Trimming took off 5 bases at V and 9 bases at J, with 11 bases between the two ends. Germline V gene lookup returns CDR1 SGHTA and CDR2 FQGNSA. The CDR3 is made up of 12 amino acids.

The data belong to a study of vaccination effects on CD4 cells after COVID-19. Study-wide context: Sample collection from two convalescent patients occurred 16 days and one week before vaccination. Study-wide results and limits: Recruitment yielded few convalescent patients, and the study had no early post-infection timepoints.

This clonotype was obtained from a human donor who had a prior SARS-CoV-2 infection. The V call is TRBV7-2, the J call TRBJ2-1; no firm D call. Sequences were derived from CD4+ T cells from PBMCs cultured with HIV peptides, sampled before COVID-19 vaccination. Subset denoted: HIV-1 Nef peptide pool negative control/reference culture. The CDR3 sequence is CASSPVKGEQFF. Written as DNA, the CDR3 is TGTGCCAGCAGCCCAGTTAAAGGTGAGCAGTTCTTC.